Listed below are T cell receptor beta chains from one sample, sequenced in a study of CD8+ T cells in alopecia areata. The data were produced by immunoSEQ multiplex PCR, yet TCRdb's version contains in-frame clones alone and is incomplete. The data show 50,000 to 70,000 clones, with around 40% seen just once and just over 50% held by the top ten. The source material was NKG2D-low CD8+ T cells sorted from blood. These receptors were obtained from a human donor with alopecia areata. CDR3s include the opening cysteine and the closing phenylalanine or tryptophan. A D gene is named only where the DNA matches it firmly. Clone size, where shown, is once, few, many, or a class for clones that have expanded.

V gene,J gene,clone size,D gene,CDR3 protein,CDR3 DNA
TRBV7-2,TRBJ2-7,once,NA,CASSVDSTPYEQYF,TGTGCCAGCAGCGTCGACTCCACACCGTACGAGCAGTACTTC
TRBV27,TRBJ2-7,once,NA,CASSSGFEQYF,TGTGCCAGCAGTTCCGGTTTCGAGCAGTACTTC
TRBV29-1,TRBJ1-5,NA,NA,CSVQGSRPNQPQHF,TGCAGCGTCCAGGGATCCAGGCCCAATCAGCCCCAGCATTTT
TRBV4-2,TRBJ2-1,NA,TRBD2,CASSPLESYGLAHNEQFF,TGTGCCAGCAGCCCATTGGAAAGTTATGGACTAGCGCACAATGAGCAGTTCTTC
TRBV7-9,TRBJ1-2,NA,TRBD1,CASSSGTGGSYGYTF,TGTGCCAGCAGCTCGGGGACAGGGGGTAGCTATGGCTACACCTTC
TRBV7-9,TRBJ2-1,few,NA,CASSSPGPDGDEQFF,TGTGCCAGCAGCTCACCGGGACCCGACGGGGATGAGCAGTTCTTC
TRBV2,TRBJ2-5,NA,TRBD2,CAIIAGGRFDTQYF,TGTGCCATCATAGCGGGAGGGCGGTTTGATACCCAGTACTTC
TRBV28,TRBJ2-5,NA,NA,CASSSGETQYF,TGTGCCAGCAGTTCCGGTGAGACCCAGTACTTC
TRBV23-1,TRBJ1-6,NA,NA,CASSQQIKGISPLHF,TGCGCCAGCAGTCAACAAATTAAAGGGATTTCACCCCTCCACTTT
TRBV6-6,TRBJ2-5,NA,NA,CASSSRVGETQYF,TGTGCCAGCAGTTCCAGGGTTGGGGAGACCCAGTACTTC
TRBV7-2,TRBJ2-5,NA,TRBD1,CASSLNRGETQYF,TGTGCCAGCAGCTTAAACAGGGGAGAGACCCAGTACTTC
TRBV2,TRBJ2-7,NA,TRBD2,CASRSGSDEQYF,TGTGCCAGCCGTAGCGGGAGCGACGAGCAGTACTTC
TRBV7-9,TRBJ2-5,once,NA,CASSVGRETQYF,TGTGCCAGCAGCGTAGGACGAGAGACCCAGTACTTC
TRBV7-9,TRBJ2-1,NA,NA,CASSKTAGTYNEQFF,TGTGCCAGCAGCAAGACCGCCGGGACTTACAATGAGCAGTTCTTC
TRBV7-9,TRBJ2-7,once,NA,CASSETGFTEQYF,TGTGCCAGCAGCGAAACAGGGTTCACCGAGCAGTACTTC
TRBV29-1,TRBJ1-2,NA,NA,CSVDGPSAGYTF,TGCAGCGTTGATGGCCCCTCGGCTGGCTACACCTTC
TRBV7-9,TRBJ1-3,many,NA,CASSPNGNTIYF,TGTGCCAGCAGCCCTAATGGAAACACCATATATTTT
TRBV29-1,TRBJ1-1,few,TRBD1,CSVEGTGTLEAFF,TGCAGCGTTGAAGGGACAGGCACGCTTGAAGCTTTCTTT
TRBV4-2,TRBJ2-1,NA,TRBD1,CASSQDLLVLFGTGDNEQFF,TGTGCCAGCAGCCAAGATCTCTTAGTTTTGTTCGGGACAGGAGACAATGAGCAGTTCTTC
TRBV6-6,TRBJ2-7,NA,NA,CASSSLIGYEQYF,TGTGCCAGCAGCTCCCTTATCGGCTACGAGCAGTACTTC
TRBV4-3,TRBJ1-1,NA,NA,CASSQGISSGAFF,TGCGCCAGCAGCCAAGGAATTAGTTCCGGAGCTTTCTTT
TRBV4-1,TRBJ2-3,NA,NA,CASSQIPDRMDTQYF,TGCGCCAGCAGCCAGATACCCGACAGAATGGATACGCAGTATTTT
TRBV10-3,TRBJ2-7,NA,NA,CAVLPGSSYEQYF,TGTGCCGTTCTCCCAGGGAGCTCCTACGAGCAGTACTTC
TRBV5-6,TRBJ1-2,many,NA,CASSLGGLGYGYTF,TGTGCCAGCAGCTTGGGGGGTCTAGGGTATGGCTACACCTTC
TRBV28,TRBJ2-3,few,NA,CASSFGGPDTQYF,TGTGCCAGCAGTTTCGGTGGGCCAGATACGCAGTATTTT
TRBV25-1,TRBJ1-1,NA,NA,CASSRGGPTEAFF,TGTGCCAGCAGTCGGGGAGGGCCCACTGAAGCTTTCTTT
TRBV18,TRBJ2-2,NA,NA,CASSPYGGRDTGELFF,TGTGCCAGCTCACCATACGGCGGCAGGGACACCGGGGAGCTGTTTTTT
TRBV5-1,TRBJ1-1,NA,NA,CASSLDGATEAFF,TGCGCCAGCAGCTTGGACGGTGCAACTGAAGCTTTCTTT
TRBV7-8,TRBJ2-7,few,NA,CASSSGGTTYEQYF,TGTGCCAGCAGCTCCGGGGGGACAACCTACGAGCAGTACTTC
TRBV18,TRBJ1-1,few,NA,CASSPPQGMNTEAFF,TGTGCCAGCTCACCACCGCAGGGGATGAACACTGAAGCTTTCTTT
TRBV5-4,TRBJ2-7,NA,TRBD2,CASSRGLAPYEQYF,TGTGCCAGCAGTCGTGGACTAGCGCCCTACGAGCAGTACTTC
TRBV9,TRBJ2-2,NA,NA,CASSGRELFF,TGTGCCAGCAGCGGCCGGGAGCTGTTTTTT